The 23 T cell receptor beta chains given below trace back to one sample, sequenced in a study of T cells in Graves' hyperthyroidism and ophthalmopathy. The source material, RNA transcripts, was used to amplify TCR beta CDR3 regions. HTBI primers were the set used in a first-round RT-PCR of the TCR CDR3. TCRdb analysed the multiplex PCR reads with MiXCR anew, one entry per CDR3 protein. The table has about 380,000 distinct CDR3 sequences, around an eighth seen once. The material sequenced was blood. These receptors originate from a man between 25 and 39 years old with Graves' hyperthyroidism that later progressed to Graves' ophthalmopathy.

The J gene is TRBJ2-3, the V gene TRBV12-3 or TRBV12-4; D might be TRBD1 (6 bases). The CDR3 is 16 residues long. The V end lost 6 bases, the J end lost 2 bases, and 18 bases lay between the germline ends. The CDR3 coding sequence is TGTGCCAGCAGGAGGGGCCGGGACACTTCCACAGATACGCAGTATTTT. Encoded protein: CASRRGRDTSTDTQYF.

V and J are TRBV5-1 and TRBJ2-1; D is possibly TRBD2 (5 bases). The CDR3 totals 14 residues. Per the germline V gene, CDR1 is SGHRS and CDR2 is YFSETQ. Trimming took 2 bases from V and 6 from J, leaving 12 bases between them. The CDR3 loop is CASSLPWAGNEQFF. CDR3 sequence (DNA): TGCGCCAGCAGCTTACCCTGGGCGGGCAATGAGCAGTTCTTC. Filled out from reference TRBV5-1 and TRBJ2-1, the complete variable domain reads KAGVTQTPRYLIKTRGQQVTLSCSPISGHRSVSWYQQTPGQGLQFLFEYFSETQRNKGNFPGRFSGRQFSNSRSEMNVSTLELGDSALYLCASSLPWAGNEQFFGPGTRLTVL.

The rearrangement joins TRBV5-1 to TRBJ1-3; D is undetermined. Trimming took 4 bases from V and 3 from J, leaving 14 bases between them. Germline CDR1 is SGHRS and CDR2 is YFSETQ. This CDR3 spans 15 amino acids. This CDR3 is CASSDREAGGNTIYF. CDR3 nucleotides: TGCGCCAGCAGCGATCGGGAGGCGGGTGGAAACACCATATATTTT.

This clonotype occurred a few times. The chain uses TRBV28 and TRBJ2-5; D perhaps matches TRBD2 (6 bases). This CDR3 contains 15 residues. Trimming cost V 3 bases and J 1 base, with 12 bases left between them. Germline CDR1 and CDR2: MDHEN and SYDVKM. Here the CDR3 DNA reads TGTGCCAGCAGTTTCGTGGCGGGAAGCCAAGAGACCCAGTACTTC. Amino acid sequence: CASSFVAGSQETQYF.

This clonotype was seen at least ten times. The V and J genes are TRBV30 and TRBJ2-7; D might be TRBD2 (6 bases). V lost 6 bases, J lost 6 bases, and 9 bases lay in between. Germline values: CDR1 GTSNPN, CDR2 SVGIG (reference sequence). This CDR3 region has 10 residues. For the CDR3, the DNA is TGTGCCTGTGCGGGGCCCGAGCAGTACTTC. Protein: CACAGPEQYF.

The chain uses TRBV28 and TRBJ1-3; perhaps TRBD1 as D (6 bases). Between the trimmed V and J ends, which lost 5 bases and 4 bases, there was a span of 9 bases. The CDR3 runs to 13 residues. CDR1 and CDR2 (germline): MDHEN, SYDVKM. CDR3 sequence: CASSAGAGNTIYF. CDR3 DNA sequence: TGTGCCAGCAGTGCAGGGGCAGGAAACACCATATATTTT.

V usage is TRBV20-1 and J usage is TRBJ2-3; 8 nucleotides agree with TRBD2. V dropped 0 bases and J dropped 2; count of bases not matched to a gene: 4. Germline assignment: CDR1 DFQATT and CDR2 SNEGSKA (reference sequence). CDR3 length: 15 amino acids. CDR3 in amino acids: CSARDKRGYTDTQYF. Written as DNA, the CDR3 is TGCAGTGCTAGAGACAAGCGGGGGTACACAGATACGCAGTATTTT.

In its sample, this clonotype was seen many times. The chain employs TRBV7-9 and TRBJ2-7; 10 nucleotides agree with TRBD2. V lost 2 bases, J lost 2 bases, and 9 bases stayed unmatched. The CDR3 covers 17 residues. CDR1 and CDR2 (germline): SEHNR, FQNEAQ (reference sequence). DNA of the CDR3: TGTGCCAGCAGCTTATCCACTAGCGGGGCCAAAACCTACGAGCAGTACTTC. It yields the protein CASSLSTSGAKTYEQYF.

This chain links TRBV25-1 with TRBJ2-7, with 7 bases fitting TRBD1. The CDR3 length is 13 residues. Germline V CDR1 and CDR2: MGHDK, SYGVNS. V gave up 7 bases and J gave up 2 bases; unmatched junction bases: 5. The CDR3 region has the DNA TGTGCCAGCACCCGGGACAGCACCTACGAGCAGTACTTC. Amino acid sequence: CASTRDSTYEQYF.

This clonotype was seen at least ten times. V and J are TRBV28 and TRBJ2-5; 9 positions agree with TRBD1. Germline trimming cut 4 bases from V and 0 bases from J; bases unmatched to any gene: 9. Germline assignment: CDR1 MDHEN and CDR2 SYDVKM. The length of the CDR3 is 17 residues. CDR3 nucleotides: TGTGCCAGCAGTTCCCCCCCCTGGGACAGGGACCAAGAGACCCAGTACTTC. Protein product: CASSSPPWDRDQETQYF.

In the case of this clonotype: The junction departs from the called germline gene at one end, perhaps through a read error. V gene TRBV3-1 combines with J gene TRBJ2-2; the D is unclear. CDR3 length: 15 amino acids. The germline V gene has CDR1 LGHDT and CDR2 YNNKEL (reference sequence). CDR3 nucleotide sequence: TGTGCCAGCAGCCAAACTGGCACGAACACCAGGGAGCTGTTTTTT. Its translation is CASSQTGTNTRELFF.

Remarks on this clonotype: This could be a read error, since a much larger clone is one nucleotide away. This sequence joins TRBV28 and TRBJ1-5; the match to TRBD1 covers 8 bases. In germline, CDR1 is MDHEN, CDR2 SYDVKM. The CDR3 sequence is 15 residues long. V dropped 6 bases and J dropped 0; count of bases not matched to a gene: 4. This CDR3 reads CASRDRASSNQPQHF. The CDR3 DNA follows: TGTGCCAGCAGGGACAGGGCCTCTAGCAATCAGCCCCAGCATTTT.

This clonotype appeared many times. The chain carries TRBV20-1 and TRBJ1-1, with TRBD1 identical over 7 bases. After removal of 2 bases from V and 4 bases from J, the junction contained 1 base not matched to a gene. The CDR3 has 12 residues. The germline V gene encodes CDR1 DFQATT and CDR2 SNEGSKA (reference sequence). CDR3 in amino acids: CSARQGGTEAFF. The CDR3 coding sequence is TGCAGTGCTAGACAGGGGGGCACTGAAGCTTTCTTT.

This clonotype was observed a handful of times. The chain combines TRBV9 with TRBJ1-2; D unresolved. CDR1 and CDR2 (germline): SGDLS, YYNGEE. The ends were cut back, 3 bases at V and 4 bases at J, with 16 bases in the middle. The CDR3 runs 15 residues. Written as DNA, the CDR3 is TGTGCCAGCAGCGCCATGCTTGACCCAGGCTATGGCTACACCTTC. It yields the protein CASSAMLDPGYGYTF.

The sample holds many counts of this clonotype. The chain links TRBV24-1 to TRBJ1-2; 9 bases agree with TRBD1. This CDR3 comprises 15 residues. V lost 3 bases, J lost 7 bases, and 8 bases stayed unmatched. The germline gives CDR1 KGHDR, CDR2 SFDVKD. CDR3 nucleotide sequence: TGTGCCACCAGTGATCCGGGACAGGGTACCGGTGGCTACACCTTC. This translates into CATSDPGQGTGGYTF.

In its sample, this clonotype was seen many times. The chain is built from TRBV5-5 and TRBJ1-4, with D uncertain. The CDR3 consists of 15 residues. V lost 1 base and J lost 0, with 7 bases in between. Germline assignment: CDR1 SGHKS and CDR2 YYEKEE (reference sequence). In nucleotides, the CDR3 is TGTGCCAGCAGCTTGACTCTAACAACTAATGAAAAACTGTTTTTT. Its translation: CASSLTLTTNEKLFF.

This clonotype showed up just a few times. This sequence joins TRBV3-1 and TRBJ2-1, with D uncertain. The CDR3 is 12 amino acids. Germline CDR1 is LGHDT and CDR2 is YNNKEL (reference sequence). Trimming removed 6 bases at V and 7 bases at J, with 10 bases between. CDR3 nucleotides: TGTGCCAGCAGTCGGTTCCTTAATGAGCAGTTCTTC. Protein: CASSRFLNEQFF.

This clonotype appeared many times. V usage is TRBV20-1 and J usage is TRBJ2-5; D possibly corresponds to TRBD1 (5 bases). The CDR3 is 15 residues long. Germline CDR1 DFQATT, CDR2 SNEGSKA (reference sequence). The V end lost 0 bases, the J end lost 4 bases, and 15 bases lay between the germline ends. The DNA of the CDR3 is TGCAGTGCTAGAGACAGGCAGGGTCGCCGAGAGACCCAGTACTTC. Its translation: CSARDRQGRRETQYF.

The gene calls are TRBV9 and TRBJ2-1; 11 bases are a match to TRBD1. The ends lost 4 bases at V and 7 bases at J; junction bases unmatched: 7. CDR1 SGDLS and CDR2 YYNGEE come from the germline V gene. The CDR3 consists of 15 residues. The CDR3 DNA follows: TGTGCCAGCAGCCCCGGACAGGGGGCGGGAAATGAGCAGTTCTTC. Translated: CASSPGQGAGNEQFF.

The gene calls are TRBV10-3 and TRBJ2-1; D is ambiguous. The CDR3 extends over 14 amino acids. Per germline, CDR1 ENHRY and CDR2 SYGVKD. V dropped 4 bases and J dropped 1 base, with 8 bases sitting between them. CDR3 region: CAISGRISYNEQFF. The CDR3 DNA is TGTGCCATCAGTGGCAGGATATCCTACAATGAGCAGTTCTTC.

This clonotype was seen only once. The junction and the germline gene differ at one end; a read error may be behind it. V usage is TRBV3-1 and J usage is TRBJ2-2; D gene uncertain. This CDR3 has 12 amino acids. The germline V gene encodes CDR1 LGHDT and CDR2 YNNKEL (reference sequence). DNA of the CDR3: TGTGCCAGCCGCCAAGGCCGAGGGGAGCTGTTTTTT. Protein: CASRQGRGELFF.

This clonotype was recorded a few times. This chain joins TRBV6-1 and TRBJ1-5; unclear D gene. The CDR3 extends over 15 amino acids. V was shortened by 8 bases and J by 2 bases, with 16 bases between the two germline ends. Germline-derived CDR1 and CDR2 are MNHNS and SASEGT. The CDR3 reads CASRPGYTGNQPQHF. The CDR3 DNA sequence: TGTGCCAGCCGACCCGGATATACAGGCAATCAGCCCCAGCATTTT.

This clonotype was observed at least ten times. The V gene is TRBV28, the J gene TRBJ2-3; 7 bases are shared with TRBD1. V was clipped by 6 bases and J by 6 bases; unmatched bases: 15. The germline gives CDR1 MDHEN, CDR2 SYDVKM. This CDR3 comprises 16 residues. The CDR3 coding sequence is TGTGCCAGCAGCGGGACAGCCTTACAATCACAGGATACGCAGTATTTT. As protein: CASSGTALQSQDTQYF.